The 25 T cell receptor beta chains reported below all come from one sample, sequenced in a study of beta chain features in type 1 diabetes. Expressed TCRB transcripts got sequenced, as all isolated RNA was reverse transcribed. The repertoire was sequenced with immunoSEQ multiplex PCR; TCRdb's copy has only in-frame clones and lacks some. The repertoire consists of around 300,000 clones, with roughly 11% occurring once and the leading ten covering more than 0.015%. Sequenced sample: naive CD4+ T cells from blood. All receptors derive from a woman in her twenties or thirties in good health.

The V gene is TRBV28, the J gene TRBJ1-3; D might be TRBD1 (5 bases). V was trimmed by 6 bases and J by 4 bases, leaving 13 bases between them. The germline CDR1 and CDR2 sequences are MDHEN and SYDVKM. This CDR3 comprises 14 residues. Here the CDR3 reads CASSLRGTGNTIYF. The CDR3 DNA reads as TGTGCCAGCAGCTTAAGGGGCACAGGAAACACCATATATTTT.

The V gene is TRBV30, the J gene TRBJ2-5; 7 bases align to TRBD2. Germline trimming cut 2 bases from V and 4 bases from J; bases unmatched to any gene: 16. The CDR3 totals 17 residues. Germline-derived CDR1 and CDR2 are GTSNPN and SVGIG (reference sequence). CDR3 DNA: TGTGCCTGGAGTATTATTATTCTAGCGGACGGGCCAGAGACCCAGTACTTC. It yields the protein CAWSIIILADGPETQYF.

V gene TRBV7-9 combines with J gene TRBJ2-1; tentative D call: TRBD1 (5 bases). This CDR3 is built from 15 residues. V was pared by 3 bases and J by 2 bases, with 11 bases between. Germline V gene sequence: CDR1 SEHNR, CDR2 FQNEAQ (reference sequence). The CDR3 reads CASSLEQVAYNEQFF. The DNA of the CDR3 is TGTGCCAGCAGCTTGGAACAGGTCGCCTACAATGAGCAGTTCTTC.

The V call is TRBV7-2, the J call TRBJ2-2; tentative D call: TRBD2 (5 bases). V was pared by 6 bases and J by 4 bases, with 12 bases between. This CDR3 has 14 residues. Germline V gene data show CDR1 as SGHTA and CDR2 as FQGNSA. The CDR3 reads CASRPLLGTGELFF. DNA of the CDR3: TGTGCCAGCAGGCCTCTACTAGGCACCGGGGAGCTGTTTTTT.

This chain connects TRBV5-1 to TRBJ2-7; D uncertain. Trimming shortened V by 2 bases and J by 0 bases, and 12 bases separated the two germline ends. This CDR3 has 15 residues. From germline, CDR1 is SGHRS and CDR2 YFSETQ. The CDR3 DNA reads TGCGCCAGCAGCTTCGACCGACGGAGCTCCTACGAGCAGTACTTC. This sequence encodes CASSFDRRSSYEQYF.

This chain joins TRBV7-2 and TRBJ2-1; D may be TRBD2 (6 bases). Trimming left V 0 bases short and J 0 bases short, with 12 bases between. The CDR3 runs to 17 residues. Per the germline V gene, CDR1 is SGHTA and CDR2 is FQGNSA. The CDR3 coding sequence is TGTGCCAGCAGCTTAGCGGGAGGACTGAGCTCCTACAATGAGCAGTTCTTC. This codes for CASSLAGGLSSYNEQFF.

Of note for this clone: Other DNA sequences in this sample translate to the same CDR3. V is TRBV5-1 and J is TRBJ2-5; no reliable D call. This CDR3 comprises 12 residues. Looked up from germline, CDR1 is SGHRS and CDR2 is YFSETQ. Trimming took off 3 bases at V and 1 base at J, with 4 bases between the two ends. CDR3 nucleotide sequence: TGCGCCAGCAGCTACAGCCAAGAGACCCAGTACTTC. It encodes CASSYSQETQYF. Filled out from reference TRBV5-1 and TRBJ2-5, the complete variable domain reads KAGVTQTPRYLIKTRGQQVTLSCSPISGHRSVSWYQQTPGQGLQFLFEYFSETQRNKGNFPGRFSGRQFSNSRSEMNVSTLELGDSALYLCASSYSQETQYFGPGTRLLVL.

The rearrangement uses TRBV27 and TRBJ2-7; 10 bases are a match to TRBD1. The ends lost 4 bases at V and 4 bases at J; junction bases unmatched: 4. CDR3 length equals 14 residues. Germline V gene lookup returns CDR1 MNHEY and CDR2 SMNVEV (reference sequence). CDR3 protein: CASSSTGGYYEQYF. The CDR3 DNA sequence: TGTGCCAGCAGTTCGACAGGGGGCTATTACGAGCAGTACTTC.

V gene TRBV4-1 combines with J gene TRBJ2-1; a weak D match, TRBD2 (5 bases). Germline values: CDR1 MGHRA, CDR2 YSYEKL. The V and J ends lost 4 bases and 3 bases respectively, with 10 bases between them. The CDR3 length is 14 residues. The chain's CDR3 is CASSRSGYYNEQFF. The CDR3 DNA is TGCGCCAGCAGCCGAAGCGGCTACTACAATGAGCAGTTCTTC.

This clone was counted a few times. The CDR3 sequence is CASSSLQGTDPNQPQHF. The CDR3 coding sequence is TGTGCCAGCTCAAGCTTGCAGGGGACAGATCCTAATCAGCCCCAGCATTTT. V usage is TRBV18 and J usage is TRBJ1-5; 7 bases map to TRBD1. From germline, CDR1 is KGHSH and CDR2 LQKENI. Unmatched junction bases numbered 14, after V lost 5 bases and J lost 4 bases. The CDR3 has 17 amino acids. Filled out from reference TRBV18 and TRBJ1-5, the complete variable domain reads NAGVMQNPRHLVRRRGQEARLRCSPMKGHSHVYWYRQLPEEGLKFMVYLQKENIIDESGMPKERFSAEFPKEGPSILRIQQVVRGDSAAYFCASSSLQGTDPNQPQHFGDGTRLSIL.

This clone was detected only a few times. The chain employs TRBV7-9 and TRBJ2-6; D gene unclear. CDR1 is SEHNR, CDR2 FQNEAQ, per germline (reference sequence). The CDR3 has 14 amino acids. Trimming left V 3 bases short and J 3 bases short, with 6 bases between. This chain's CDR3 is CASSFEVGANVLTF. DNA of the CDR3: TGTGCCAGCAGCTTCGAGGTTGGGGCCAACGTCCTGACTTTC.

This clone turned up a few times. V usage is TRBV27 and J usage is TRBJ1-4; tentatively, D is TRBD1 (5 bases). Germline V CDR1 and CDR2: MNHEY, SMNVEV (reference sequence). The V and J ends lost 5 bases and 4 bases respectively, with 11 bases between them. The CDR3 runs 14 residues. The CDR3 reads CASSPDSHNEKLFF. The CDR3 DNA sequence: TGTGCCAGCAGTCCCGACAGTCATAATGAAAAACTGTTTTTT.

This clone was detected a few times. The chain links TRBV7-3 to TRBJ2-1; 10 nucleotides match TRBD2. CDR3 length: 17 residues. V gave up 4 bases and J gave up 0 bases; unmatched junction bases: 6. The V gene's germline CDR1 is SGHTA and CDR2 FQGTGA. The CDR3 sequence: CASSSASGSSSYNEQFF. CDR3 bases: TGTGCCAGCAGCTCCGCTAGCGGGAGTAGCTCCTACAATGAGCAGTTCTTC. The full variable domain, in which reference TRBV7-3 and TRBJ2-1 provide the parts outside the CDR3, is GAGVSQTPSNKVTEKGKYVELRCDPISGHTALYWYRQSLGQGPEFLIYFQGTGAADDSGLPNDRFFAVRPEGSVSTLKIQRTERGDSAVYLCASSSASGSSSYNEQFFGPGTRLTVL.

The chain couples TRBV19 to TRBJ2-1, with 9 nucleotides matching TRBD1. V dropped 6 bases and J dropped 9; count of bases not matched to a gene: 9. The CDR3 has 14 amino acids. Germline loops: CDR1 LNHDA, CDR2 SQIVND (reference sequence). CDR3 loop: CASRGQGGMGEQFF. CDR3 nucleotides: TGTGCCAGTAGGGGACAGGGCGGGATGGGTGAGCAGTTCTTC.

The J gene is TRBJ1-5, the V gene TRBV28, with 9 bases fitting TRBD1. The V segment lost 0 bases and the J segment 7 bases; nucleotides outside the gene matches: 4. This CDR3 has 15 residues. Germline assignment: CDR1 MDHEN and CDR2 SYDVKM. CDR3 coding DNA: TGTGCCAGCAGTTTATGGGACAGGGGCGGACAGCCCCAGCATTTT. This encodes CASSLWDRGGQPQHF.

The rearrangement joins TRBV7-9 to TRBJ2-1; 14 nucleotides match TRBD2. Trimming cost V 4 bases and J 9 bases; bases outside gene matches: 8. The CDR3 is 16 residues long. CDR1 is SEHNR, CDR2 FQNEAQ, per germline (reference sequence). The DNA of the CDR3 is TGTGCCAGCAGCTCACGCGGGACTAGCGGGAGCGGTGAGCAGTTCTTC. Its protein is CASSSRGTSGSGEQFF.

The genes are TRBV28 and TRBJ1-5; perhaps TRBD1 as D (5 bases). Trimming left V 5 bases short and J 2 bases short, with 10 bases between. Germline V gives CDR1 MDHEN, CDR2 SYDVKM. CDR3 length equals 14 residues. Here the CDR3 DNA reads TGTGCCAGCAGTGAGGGGAGGGGCAATCAGCCCCAGCATTTT. Protein product: CASSEGRGNQPQHF.

J is TRBJ2-6 and V is TRBV6-5; possibly TRBD1 for D (6 bases). Germline V gene lookup returns CDR1 MNHEY and CDR2 SVGAGI. The V gene lost 4 bases and the J gene lost 0 bases, with 10 bases spanning the gap. The CDR3 is 16 amino acids. The CDR3 sequence: CASSWTVSSGANVLTF. CDR3 sequence (DNA): TGTGCCAGCAGTTGGACAGTAAGCTCTGGGGCCAACGTCCTGACTTTC.

The V and J genes are TRBV28 and TRBJ2-6, with D perhaps matching TRBD1 (5 bases). Germline-derived CDR1 and CDR2 are MDHEN and SYDVKM. The CDR3 is made up of 13 amino acids. V was shortened by 11 bases and J by 4 bases, with 12 bases between the two germline ends. The chain's CDR3 is CAVPGSGANVLTF. CDR3 DNA sequence: TGTGCCGTACCAGGGTCCGGGGCCAACGTCCTGACTTTC.

The sample holds a few counts of this clone. The chain joins TRBV5-1 to TRBJ2-7; TRBD1 agrees at 8 bases. Germline CDR1 SGHRS, CDR2 YFSETQ. CDR3 length: 14 amino acids. Trimming took 0 bases from V and 3 from J; bases not matched to a gene: 2. The CDR3: CASSLGQGIYEQYF. In nucleotides, the CDR3 is TGCGCCAGCAGCTTGGGACAGGGGATCTACGAGCAGTACTTC.

This clone turned up a few times. The genes are TRBV18 and TRBJ1-4, with 7 positions matching TRBD1. This CDR3 contains 13 residues. The germline V gene encodes CDR1 KGHSH and CDR2 LQKENI. V lost 8 bases to trimming and J lost 6 bases; unmatched junction nucleotides: 6. Here the CDR3 reads CASAQGLDEKLFF. In nucleotides, the CDR3 is TGTGCCAGCGCACAGGGGTTGGATGAAAAACTGTTTTTT.

This chain links TRBV30 with TRBJ1-3, with D uncertain. Trimming shortened V by 1 base and J by 5 bases, and 6 bases separated the two germline ends. The CDR3 totals 12 residues. Germline loops: CDR1 GTSNPN, CDR2 SVGIG (reference sequence). The CDR3 spells CAWSASRNTIYF. The CDR3 bases are TGTGCCTGGAGTGCCTCCCGAAACACCATATATTTT.

The chain combines TRBV6-1 with TRBJ2-1; the match to TRBD1 covers 9 bases. With V trimmed by 7 bases and J by 9 bases, 13 bases remained unmatched. The CDR3 is 15 amino acids. Looked up from germline, CDR1 is MNHNS and CDR2 is SASEGT. CDR3 sequence: CASIGRWDRDSEQFF. CDR3 coding DNA: TGTGCCAGCATCGGGCGATGGGACAGGGATAGTGAGCAGTTCTTC.

V usage is TRBV4-1 and J usage is TRBJ2-5; 10 positions match TRBD2. CDR1 MGHRA and CDR2 YSYEKL come from the germline V gene. The CDR3 loop spans 17 amino acids. V trimming: 0 bases; J trimming: 5 bases; junction bases outside the gene matches: 9. For the CDR3, the DNA is TGCGCCAGCAGCCAAGATCCTAGCGGGAGCCCGGGGGAGACCCAGTACTTC. It specifies CASSQDPSGSPGETQYF.

This clone was seen more than once but under ten times. The gene calls are TRBV21-1 and TRBJ2-1; the table's D call, TRBD2, has no DNA check behind it. TRBV21-1 is a pseudogene locus. The CDR3 runs to 17 residues. The CDR3 DNA reads TGTGCCAGCAGCTCGCGGACTAGCGGGAGTTTTTACAATGAGCAGTTCTTC. Translated, it gives CASSSRTSGSFYNEQFF.